This T cell receptor beta chain comes out of a study of T-cell reconstitution after alpha-beta-depleted transplantation in children. Study-wide results and limits: Reportedly, roughly two months post-transplant, alpha-beta T cells arose from several hundred expanded graft clones. Several patients had high TCRbeta diversity at day 60; it came from surviving recipient T cells and thymic progenitors.

Library preparation (for TCRbeta) was performed with unique molecular identifiers. TCRdb analysed the PCR reads with MiXCR anew, one entry per CDR3 protein. The sample lists hundreds of thousands of distinct CDR3 sequences; approximately 13% were seen once. The germline V and J ends were trimmed by 8 bases and 0 bases, with 13 bases remaining between them. The CDR3 has 15 amino acids. Turning to this clonotype: Its target is unknown.

The rearrangement uses TRBV12-3 or TRBV12-4 and TRBJ2-2; D unresolved. This receptor was identified in a male patient younger than 18 who had a stem cell transplant for acute myeloid leukemia, so the T cells may come from the graft donor. The input for sequencing was PBMCs, mostly from graft donor cells, taken 360 days after TCRalphabeta/CD19-depleted stem cell transplant. The CDR3, as DNA: TGTGCCAGCGTGCAACGAATCCCGAACACCGGGGAGCTGTTTTTT. Protein sequence: CASVQRIPNTGELFF.